This T cell receptor (beta chain) was found in a study of T cells in Graves' hyperthyroidism and ophthalmopathy. Overall study findings and caveats: Among thyroid clonotypes expanded above 0.001, most also appeared in blood.

Regions amplified from RNA transcripts were the TCR beta CDR3 regions. First-round RT-PCR targeting the TCR CDR3 was performed with the HTBI primer set. TCRdb recomputed calls from the multiplex PCR reads with MiXCR, one row per CDR3 protein. Here the sample spans roughly 500,000 distinct CDR3 sequences, 40% to 50% being singletons. The CDR3 has 15 residues. Germline lookup yields CDR1 DFQATT and CDR2 SNEGSKA (reference sequence). V was shortened by 6 bases and J by 9 bases, with 26 bases between the two germline ends. Comments on this clonotype: Its specificity is not known.

The chain uses TRBV20-1 and TRBJ2-5; D possibly uses TRBD1 or TRBD2 (6 bases each). Sequenced sample: peripheral blood or thyroid tissue (not recorded which). This clonotype was sampled from an adult woman with Graves' disease, either hyperthyroidism or ophthalmopathy (not recorded which). The CDR3 sequence: CSADPRGASNQPQYF. The CDR3 nucleotides read TGCAGTGCCGACCCGAGGGGGGCTAGCAATCAGCCCCAGTACTTC.